This T cell receptor (beta chain) was captured by sequencing in a study of T-cell memory formation after mild COVID-19. Study-wide findings and caveats: Clones from the second wave (peaking day 37) had unconfirmed SARS-CoV-2 specificity.

Regarding this clonotype: Its antigen is as yet unknown.

This CDR3 comprises 14 residues. Germline V gene lookup returns CDR1 SNHLY and CDR2 FYNNEI. The V and J ends lost 4 bases and 2 bases respectively, with 11 bases between them. TCRdb fed the 5' RACE reads into MiXCR, producing one record per CDR3 protein. The data hold approximately 570,000 distinct CDR3 sequences, with 15% to 20% observed a single time. Sequenced material: PBMCs or a T cell subset sorted from them (not recorded which). The J gene is TRBJ2-5, the V gene TRBV2; no clear D gene. The receptor was derived from an adult woman who had mild COVID-19 (a few samples of this study predate the infection). Cell type and time point are not known. CDR3 region: CASSVSQSQETQYF. The DNA of the CDR3 is TGTGCCAGCAGTGTTAGCCAGAGTCAAGAGACCCAGTACTTC.